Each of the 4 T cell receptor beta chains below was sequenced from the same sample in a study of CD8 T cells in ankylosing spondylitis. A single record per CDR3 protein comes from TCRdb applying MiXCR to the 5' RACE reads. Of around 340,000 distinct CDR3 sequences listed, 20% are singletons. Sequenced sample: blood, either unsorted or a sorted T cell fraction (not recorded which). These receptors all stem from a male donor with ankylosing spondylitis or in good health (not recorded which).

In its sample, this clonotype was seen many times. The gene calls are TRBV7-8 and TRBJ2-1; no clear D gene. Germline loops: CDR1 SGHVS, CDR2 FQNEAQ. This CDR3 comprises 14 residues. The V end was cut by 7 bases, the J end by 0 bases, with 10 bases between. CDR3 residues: CASTSASSYNEQFF. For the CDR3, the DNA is TGTGCCAGCACCTCTGCGAGCTCCTACAATGAGCAGTTCTTC.

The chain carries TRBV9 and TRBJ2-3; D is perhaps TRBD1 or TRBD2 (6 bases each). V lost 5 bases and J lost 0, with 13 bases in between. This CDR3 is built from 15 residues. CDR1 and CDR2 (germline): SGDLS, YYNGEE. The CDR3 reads CASRRGTSSTDTQYF. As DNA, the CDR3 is TGTGCCAGCAGGAGGGGGACTTCCAGCACAGATACGCAGTATTTT.

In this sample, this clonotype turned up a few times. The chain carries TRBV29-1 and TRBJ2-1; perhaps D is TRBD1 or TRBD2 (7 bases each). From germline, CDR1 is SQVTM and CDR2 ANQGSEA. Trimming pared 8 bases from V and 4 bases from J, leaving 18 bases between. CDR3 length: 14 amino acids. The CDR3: CSTEGRGGYNEQFF. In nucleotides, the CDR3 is TGCAGCACCGAGGGCAGGGGGGGATACAATGAGCAGTTCTTC.

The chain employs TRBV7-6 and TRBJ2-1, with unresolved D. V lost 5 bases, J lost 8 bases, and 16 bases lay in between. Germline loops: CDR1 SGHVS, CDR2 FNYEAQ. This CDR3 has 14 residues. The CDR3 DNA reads TGTGCCAGCAGCCCAAGACATTTTTCATATGAGCAGTTCTTC. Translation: CASSPRHFSYEQFF.